What follows is one T cell receptor (beta chain) and its context. Source study methods: Amplification with reference gene primers provided the estimates of nucleated cell counts. Produced via immunoSEQ multiplex PCR; TCRdb's table is partial and in-frame only. V and J calls and clone size are those listed in that table; D and trimming were worked out from the DNA. The sample shows roughly 16,000 clones, approximately 91% of them seen only once. Followed over time, Seattle patients had been enrolled while infection was active. This sample stems from a study of blood T cell repertoires in COVID-19. The wider study: Sites across the United States, Italy and Spain contributed samples from acute and convalescent COVID-19. Sources were T cells, B-cell-depleted T cells, or PBMCs; the material itself was cDNA or gDNA.

The V and J ends lost 2 bases and 3 bases, in that order; junction bases with no gene match: 9. Germline values: CDR1 MNHEY, CDR2 SVGEGT. This CDR3 is 17 amino acids long. Material for sequencing was peripheral blood. The chain has TRBV6-2 or TRBV6-3 and TRBJ1-5, with 8 bases identical to TRBD1. The TCR originated in an elderly woman with COVID-19, enrolled during active disease. The CDR3 DNA reads TGTGCCAGCAGTTACCCAGCCGGGACAGGCTTCAATCAGCCCCAGCATTTT. Amino acids: CASSYPAGTGFNQPQHF.